The present TCR beta chain was sequenced within a study of PD-1 blockade in classical Hodgkin lymphoma. TCRdb's table, derived via immunoSEQ multiplex PCR, lists solely in-frame clones and lacks some. This table holds 100,000 to 130,000 clones, 89% found once. Every patient had relapsed following autologous stem cell transplantation, and cohorts differed in brentuximab vedotin exposure. The source was peripheral blood mononuclear cells (PBMCs), collected before the second cycle of nivolumab. The receptor's source is a human donor with classical Hodgkin lymphoma.

The CDR3 loop is CASSGNRVDGYTF. Here the CDR3 DNA reads TGTGCCAGCAGCGGAAACAGGGTGGATGGCTACACCTTC. The V call is TRBV9, the J call TRBJ1-2; TRBD1 is a possible D gene (6 bases). The CDR3 has 13 amino acids. From germline, CDR1 is SGDLS and CDR2 YYNGEE. Between the trimmed V and J ends, which lost 3 bases and 6 bases, there was a span of 12 bases.